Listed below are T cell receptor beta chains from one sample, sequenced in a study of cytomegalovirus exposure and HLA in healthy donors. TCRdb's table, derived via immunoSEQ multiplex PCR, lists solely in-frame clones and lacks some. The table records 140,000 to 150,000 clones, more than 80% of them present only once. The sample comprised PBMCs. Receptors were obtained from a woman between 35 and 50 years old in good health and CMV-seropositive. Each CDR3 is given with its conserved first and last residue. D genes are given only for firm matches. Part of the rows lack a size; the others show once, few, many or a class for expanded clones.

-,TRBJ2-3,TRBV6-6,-,TGTGCCACCGTCAGGTCCCCTAGCACAGATACGCAGTATTTT,CATVRSPSTDTQYF
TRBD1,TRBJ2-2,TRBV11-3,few,TGTGCCAGCAGCTTAGACGGACAGGGGGCGGCGAACACCGGGGAGCTGTTTTTT,CASSLDGQGAANTGELFF
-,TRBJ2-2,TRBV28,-,TGTGCCAGCAGCTCTCCTCAGGGGTCCGGGGAGCTGTTTTTT,CASSSPQGSGELFF
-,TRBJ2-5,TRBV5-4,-,TGTGCCAGCAGCACCGACGGAGCGCTCGAGACCCAGTACTTC,CASSTDGALETQYF
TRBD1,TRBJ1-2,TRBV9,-,TGTGCCAGCAGCGTAGGGGGACAGGGCAAGGTCGGCTACACCTTC,CASSVGGQGKVGYTF
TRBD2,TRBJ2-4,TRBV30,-,TGTGCCTTCTCCCCCGGGACTAGGGATGGTGGCAAAAACATTCAGTACTTC,CAFSPGTRDGGKNIQYF
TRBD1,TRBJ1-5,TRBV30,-,TGTGCCTGGAGTACAGGGGCGTTAGGTCAGCCCCAGCATTTT,CAWSTGALGQPQHF
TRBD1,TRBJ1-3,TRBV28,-,TGTGCCAGCAGTTTATTGGGGACAGCAGTCACAAACACCATATATTTT,CASSLLGTAVTNTIYF
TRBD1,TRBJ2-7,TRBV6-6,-,TGTGCCAGCAGTTATATAGACAGGGGGCCCGAGCAGTACTTC,CASSYIDRGPEQYF
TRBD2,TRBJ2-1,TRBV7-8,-,TGTGCCAGCAGCCTCACTCCTAGCGGGAGGCCTTTAGGTGAGCAGTTCTTC,CASSLTPSGRPLGEQFF
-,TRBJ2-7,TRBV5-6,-,TGTGCCAGCAGTTATCAGGGCTCGGCGCACGAGCAGTACTTC,CASSYQGSAHEQYF
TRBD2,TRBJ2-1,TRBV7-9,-,TGTGCCAGCAGTAGTAGCGGGAGGGCCCCTGGTGAGCAGTTCTTC,CASSSSGRAPGEQFF
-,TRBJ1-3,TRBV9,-,TGTGCCAGCAGCGTAGCCCCCACAGGCCTCTCTGGAAACACCATATATTTT,CASSVAPTGLSGNTIYF
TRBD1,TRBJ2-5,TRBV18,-,TGTGCCAGCTCACCCCGGGACAGGGTCCAAGAGACCCAGTACTTC,CASSPRDRVQETQYF
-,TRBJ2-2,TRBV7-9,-,TGTGCCAGCAGCTTACTAGCAGCCGGGGAGCTGTTTTTT,CASSLLAAGELFF
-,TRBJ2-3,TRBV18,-,TGTGCCAGCTCACCAGGGCTACCCACAGATACGCAGTATTTT,CASSPGLPTDTQYF
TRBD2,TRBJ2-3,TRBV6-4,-,TGTGCCAGCAGTGTATCTAGCGGGGGGGCCCCAGATACGCAGTATTTT,CASSVSSGGAPDTQYF
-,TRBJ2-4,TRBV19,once,TGTGCCAGTAGTCCCTTCGGGGTACTAGCCAAAAACATTCAGTACTTC,CASSPFGVLAKNIQYF
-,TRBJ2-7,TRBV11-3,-,TGTGCCAGCAGCTCCGACATGAACGAGCAGTACTTC,CASSSDMNEQYF
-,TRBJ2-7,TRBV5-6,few,TGTGCCAGCAGCAACGGTGGCAGGGTACGCGAGCAGTACTTC,CASSNGGRVREQYF
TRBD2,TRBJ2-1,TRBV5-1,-,TGCGCCAGCAGCTTCGTCGTTGGTAGCGGGAGTAATGAGCAGTTCTTC,CASSFVVGSGSNEQFF
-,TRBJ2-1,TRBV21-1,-,TGTGCCAGCAGCAATAACCAGCGGGAGGAGCCGTGCAATGAGCAGTTCTTC,CASSNNQREEPCNEQFF
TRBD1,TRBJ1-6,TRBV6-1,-,TGTGCCAGCAGTGGCCCGGGACAGGGGACTTCACCCCTCCACTTT,CASSGPGQGTSPLHF
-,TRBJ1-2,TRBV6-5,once,TGTGCCAGCAGTTATGGGGGGAAGTACTATGGCTACACCTTC,CASSYGGKYYGYTF
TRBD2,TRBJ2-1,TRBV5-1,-,TGCGCCAGCAGCCCGTCTAGCGGGGGGGCTTCTTACAATGAGCAGTTCTTC,CASSPSSGGASYNEQFF
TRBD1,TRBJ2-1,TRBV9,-,TGTGCCAGCAGCATCGCTGGGACAGGGGGAAATGAGCAGTTCTTC,CASSIAGTGGNEQFF
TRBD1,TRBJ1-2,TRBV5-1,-,TGCGCCAGCAGCTACGGACAGGGGGAGGCCTATGGCTACACCTTC,CASSYGQGEAYGYTF
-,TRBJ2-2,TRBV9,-,TGTGCCAGCAGCGTAAGAGGTTTGAACACCGGGGAGCTGTTTTTT,CASSVRGLNTGELFF
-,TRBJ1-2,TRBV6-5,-,TGTGCCAGCAGTGTCACGGGAGGCTATGGCTACACCTTC,CASSVTGGYGYTF
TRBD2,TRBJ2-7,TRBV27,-,TGTGCCAGCAGAAAGTGGGGCGGGGGGTCTAGCTCCTACGAGCAGTACTTC,CASRKWGGGSSSYEQYF
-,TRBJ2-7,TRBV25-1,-,TGTGCCAGCAGTGTCACAGGGTCCCACGAGCAGTACTTC,CASSVTGSHEQYF
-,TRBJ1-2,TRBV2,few,TGTGCCAGGGGAGATACAGGGCAGTATGGCTACACCTTC,CARGDTGQYGYTF